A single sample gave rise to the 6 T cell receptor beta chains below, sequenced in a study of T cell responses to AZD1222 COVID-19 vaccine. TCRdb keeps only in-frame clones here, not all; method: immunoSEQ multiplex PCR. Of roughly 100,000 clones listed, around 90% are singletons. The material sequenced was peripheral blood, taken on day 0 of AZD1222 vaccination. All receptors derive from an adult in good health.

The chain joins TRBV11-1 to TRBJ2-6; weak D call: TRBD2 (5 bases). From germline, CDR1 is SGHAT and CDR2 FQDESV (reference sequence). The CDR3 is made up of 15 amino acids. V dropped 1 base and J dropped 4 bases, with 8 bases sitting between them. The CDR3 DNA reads TGTGCCAGCAGCTTAGGAGCGGCCGGGGCCAACGTCCTGACTTTC. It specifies CASSLGAAGANVLTF.

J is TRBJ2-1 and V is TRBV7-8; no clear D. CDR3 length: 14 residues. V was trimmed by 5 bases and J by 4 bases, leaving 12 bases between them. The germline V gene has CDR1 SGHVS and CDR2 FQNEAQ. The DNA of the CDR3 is TGTGCCAGCAGCCAACAGTTGGTATACAATGAGCAGTTCTTC. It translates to CASSQQLVYNEQFF.

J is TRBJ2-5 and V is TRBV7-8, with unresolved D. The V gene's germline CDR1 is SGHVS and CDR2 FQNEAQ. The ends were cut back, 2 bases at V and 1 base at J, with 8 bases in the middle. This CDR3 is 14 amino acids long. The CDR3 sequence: CASSLSGPQETQYF. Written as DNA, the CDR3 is TGTGCCAGCAGCTTATCCGGACCCCAAGAGACCCAGTACTTC.

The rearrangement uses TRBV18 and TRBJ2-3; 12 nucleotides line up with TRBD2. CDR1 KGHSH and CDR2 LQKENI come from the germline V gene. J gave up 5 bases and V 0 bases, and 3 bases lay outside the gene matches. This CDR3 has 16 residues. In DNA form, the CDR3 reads TGTGCCAGCTCACCACCTCTAGCGGGAGGGCAAGATACGCAGTATTTT. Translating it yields CASSPPLAGGQDTQYF.

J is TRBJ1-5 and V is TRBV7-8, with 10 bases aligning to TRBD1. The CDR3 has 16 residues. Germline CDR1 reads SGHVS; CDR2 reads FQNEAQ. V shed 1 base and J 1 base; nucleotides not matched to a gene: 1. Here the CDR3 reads CASSLGQGASNQPQHF. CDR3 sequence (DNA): TGTGCCAGCAGCTTAGGACAGGGGGCAAGCAATCAGCCCCAGCATTTT.

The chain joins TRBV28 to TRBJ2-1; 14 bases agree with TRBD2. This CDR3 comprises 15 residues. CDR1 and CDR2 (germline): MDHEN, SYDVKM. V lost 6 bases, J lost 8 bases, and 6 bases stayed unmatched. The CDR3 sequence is CASRPGTSGSHEQFF. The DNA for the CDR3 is TGTGCCAGCAGGCCCGGGACTAGCGGGAGCCATGAGCAGTTCTTC.